Below are 8 T cell receptor beta chains sequenced from a single sample in a study of early T cells in non-severe SARS-CoV-2 infection (dated by TCRdb to about 2021). Library method: 5' RACE. Sequencing used a NextSeq 500. The public sequencing data were trimmed at Q25 with fastp and processed into clonotypes with MiXCR by TCRdb, which kept only in-frame beta chains. Each entry merges the rows of one CDR3 protein and shows their most common DNA and genes. Across this sample there are more than 55,000 distinct CDR3 sequences, with about 12% seen only once. Of the sample, around 4.5% falls within the top ten clones. The material sequenced was whole blood. Source of these receptors: an adult who was a healthcare worker with PCR-confirmed SARS-CoV-2 infection or an uninfected control (not recorded which).

This clonotype occurred a few times. The chain carries TRBV5-5 and TRBJ1-1; D is undetermined. Germline V CDR1 and CDR2: SGHKS, YYEKEE (reference sequence). V dropped 0 bases and J dropped 0 bases, with 9 bases sitting between them. This CDR3 is built from 15 residues. The CDR3 reads CASSLVRSLNTEAFF. CDR3 sequence (DNA): TGTGCCAGCAGCTTGGTTCGCAGTTTGAACACTGAAGCTTTCTTT.

There are a few counts of this clonotype. The chain couples TRBV20-1 to TRBJ1-2; a weak D match, TRBD1 (5 bases). V was cut by 0 bases and J by 4 bases, with 12 bases left in between. Germline V gives CDR1 DFQATT, CDR2 SNEGSKA (reference sequence). The CDR3 runs 14 residues. CDR3 sequence (DNA): TGCAGTGCTAGAGAAGGACATCAGCTCTATGGCTACACCTTC. Translated: CSAREGHQLYGYTF.

Many counts were recorded for this clonotype. The chain joins TRBV20-1 to TRBJ2-1; 8 bases line up with TRBD1. The germline V gene has CDR1 DFQATT and CDR2 SNEGSKA (reference sequence). The V and J ends lost 6 bases and 9 bases, in that order; junction bases with no gene match: 7. This CDR3 is built from 12 residues. The CDR3 bases are TGCAGTGCACAGACCGGACAGGGTGAGCAGTTCTTC. It yields the protein CSAQTGQGEQFF.

This clonotype was observed a handful of times. V is TRBV12-3 or TRBV12-4 and J is TRBJ2-7, with D unclear. The CDR3 loop spans 13 amino acids. V dropped 5 bases and J dropped 2 bases, with 10 bases sitting between them. CDR3 residues: CASSITATYEQYF. CDR3 in DNA: TGTGCCAGCAGTATTACAGCTACCTACGAGCAGTACTTC.

The sample holds a few counts of this clonotype. The rearrangement links TRBV15 to TRBJ1-2, with TRBD1 matching over 10 bases. The CDR3 has 16 residues. V trimming: 4 bases; J trimming: 0 bases; junction bases outside the gene matches: 5. CDR1 and CDR2 from the germline V gene are LNHNV and YYDKDF (reference sequence). In nucleotides, the CDR3 is TGTGCCACCAGCACCCCCGGGACAGGGGCTAACTATGGCTACACCTTC. Its translation: CATSTPGTGANYGYTF.

This rearrangement joins TRBV28 to TRBJ2-4, with TRBD1 matching over 10 bases. The length of the CDR3 is 14 residues. Losses at the gene ends were 3 bases for V and 7 bases for J; bases not matched to a gene: 3. Germline V gene lookup returns CDR1 MDHEN and CDR2 SYDVKM. The CDR3 region has the DNA TGTGCCAGCAGTTTGACAGGGGGCCTCAACATTCAGTACTTC. Its protein is CASSLTGGLNIQYF. The full variable domain, rest sourced from reference TRBV28 and TRBJ2-4, is DVKVTQSSRYLVKRTGEKVFLECVQDMDHENMFWYRQDPGLGLRLIYFSYDVKMKEKGDIPEGYSVSREKKERFSLILESASTNQTSMYLCASSLTGGLNIQYFGAGTRLSVL.

Only a few counts were recorded for this clonotype. The V and J genes are TRBV5-5 and TRBJ1-5, with 7 bases that match TRBD1. The V gene's germline CDR1 is SGHKS and CDR2 YYEKEE (reference sequence). The ends lost 1 base at V and 3 bases at J; junction bases unmatched: 7. The CDR3 has 16 residues. Here the CDR3 DNA reads TGTGCCAGCAGCTTGTATCAACAGGGGCTCAATCAGCCCCAGCATTTT. It encodes CASSLYQQGLNQPQHF.

This clonotype was detected ten times or more. CDR3 loop: CASSLVVRETQYF. The CDR3 DNA sequence: TGTGCCAGCAGCTTAGTAGTCCGTGAGACCCAGTACTTC. The chain is built from TRBV7-8 and TRBJ2-5; D remains unclear. Trimming took off 1 base at V and 5 bases at J, with 8 bases between the two ends. Germline CDR1 SGHVS, CDR2 FQNEAQ. The CDR3 loop spans 13 amino acids.